This T cell receptor (beta chain) was recorded in a study of T cell responses to AZD1222 COVID-19 vaccine. Findings of the study overall: Reports indicate that nearly half of spike-specific TCRs are directed at unmutated variant regions. The study found Spike-specific TCR breadth and depth rose after two AZD1222 doses.

Researchers grouped second doses given at about 4 or about 12 weeks into one pool. Comments on this clone: Its antigen remains unknown.

V gave up 3 bases and J gave up 8 bases, with 7 bases separating them. CDR1 is GTSNPN and CDR2 is SVGIG in the germline V gene (reference sequence). The CDR3 sequence is 11 residues long. The protocol was immunoSEQ multiplex PCR, while the TCRdb copy is restricted to in-frame clones and leaves out a portion. This repertoire shows about 130,000 clones, about nine tenths found once; its top ten account for around 9.5%. The V and J genes are TRBV30 and TRBJ2-2; no firm D call. The sample here was peripheral blood, taken 28 days after the second AZD1222 dose. This TCR derives from an adult who received the AZD1222 COVID-19 vaccine. CDR3 residues: CAWSPSGELFF. The CDR3 DNA is TGTGCCTGGAGCCCATCGGGGGAGCTGTTTTTT.